This entry lists 17 T cell receptor beta chains sequenced from one sample in a study of shared clonotypes between healthy human individuals. Generated by immunoSEQ multiplex PCR, the TCRdb table keeps only in-frame clones and is missing some. This table has about 2.1 million clones, approximately 92% appearing once. Naivety among CD8 cells was defined by CD45RO negativity and positive CCR7 selection, thereby excluding terminally differentiated effector memory CD45RA+ cells. Specimen: naive CD8+ T cells from PBMCs. The receptors originated from a man aged 18 to 30 in good health. Some clones in this sample may be carry-over from other donors' samples.

The chain uses TRBV5-8 and TRBJ2-5, with 9 bases matching TRBD1. Germline CDR1 is SGHTS and CDR2 is YDEGEE. J gave up 1 base and V 4 bases, and 11 bases lay outside the gene matches. This CDR3 has 17 residues. As DNA, the CDR3 is TGTGCCAGCAGCAGACGACAGGGGGAGCAAGTCCAAGAGACCCAGTACTTC. Translated, it gives CASSRRQGEQVQETQYF.

The rearrangement joins TRBV28 to TRBJ2-1; D may match TRBD1 or TRBD2 (7 bases each). Trimming removed 3 bases at V and 3 bases at J, with 18 bases between. Looked up from germline, CDR1 is MDHEN and CDR2 is SYDVKM. CDR3 length: 17 amino acids. DNA for the CDR3: TGTGCCAGCAGTTTTAGGGGGCCTAGCGGATTCTACAATGAGCAGTTCTTC. Its protein product is CASSFRGPSGFYNEQFF. Full variable domain (remainder filled in from reference TRBV28 and TRBJ2-1): DVKVTQSSRYLVKRTGEKVFLECVQDMDHENMFWYRQDPGLGLRLIYFSYDVKMKEKGDIPEGYSVSREKKERFSLILESASTNQTSMYLCASSFRGPSGFYNEQFFGPGTRLTVL.

DNA for the CDR3: TGTGCCAGCAGTGACTTCAGGGCAGACACTGAAGCTTTCTTT. Protein product: CASSDFRADTEAFF. J is TRBJ1-1 and V is TRBV6-1; D is perhaps TRBD1 (5 bases). With 3 bases removed from V and 3 bases from J, the gap between germline ends came to 11 bases. CDR1 and CDR2 from the germline V gene are MNHNS and SASEGT. CDR3 size: 14 residues.

This rearrangement joins TRBV7-9 to TRBJ2-7; no reliable D call. The CDR3 spans 13 residues. Per the germline V gene, CDR1 is SEHNR and CDR2 is FQNEAQ (reference sequence). The ends were cut back, 2 bases at V and 4 bases at J, with 9 bases in the middle. CDR3 in amino acids: CASSLIPKYEQYF. DNA for the CDR3: TGTGCCAGCAGCTTAATCCCCAAATACGAGCAGTACTTC.

The count of this clone is one. V is TRBV7-2 and J is TRBJ2-7; possibly TRBD2 for D (6 bases). CDR1 is SGHTA, CDR2 FQGNSA, per germline. V lost 1 base, J lost 13 bases, and 23 bases lay in between. This CDR3 has 15 residues. The DNA for the CDR3 is TGTGCCAGCAGCTTAGATATGCGGGGCCCTACGTGGGGATACTTC. Translation gives CASSLDMRGPTWGYF.

V is TRBV9 and J is TRBJ2-7; 11 bases are a match to TRBD2. From germline, CDR1 is SGDLS and CDR2 YYNGEE. After removal of 3 bases from V and 5 bases from J, the junction contained 7 bases not matched to a gene. The CDR3 is 15 amino acids. This chain's CDR3 is CASSAGLAGLDEQYF. The CDR3 DNA reads as TGTGCCAGCAGCGCCGGACTAGCGGGTCTAGACGAGCAGTACTTC.

This chain connects TRBV27 to TRBJ2-7, with a tentative D call TRBD1 (6 bases). The CDR3 is 14 amino acids. The germline V gene encodes CDR1 MNHEY and CDR2 SMNVEV (reference sequence). V lost 2 bases, J lost 2 bases, and 10 bases lay in between. The CDR3 here is CASSLRDNAYEQYF. Here the CDR3 DNA reads TGTGCCAGCAGTTTACGGGACAACGCCTACGAGCAGTACTTC.

The chain combines TRBV2 with TRBJ2-7, with 8 bases matching TRBD2. In germline, CDR1 is SNHLY, CDR2 FYNNEI. The CDR3 runs to 19 residues. The junction had 24 bases not matched to a gene; V was cut back by 7 bases and J by 4 bases. This CDR3 is CASNSIMGEGSGSFYEQYF. The CDR3 DNA follows: TGTGCCAGCAATTCGATAATGGGGGAGGGGAGCGGGAGTTTTTACGAGCAGTACTTC.

This chain links TRBV10-3 with TRBJ2-1; possible D gene TRBD2, 5 bases. The CDR3 covers 15 residues. From germline, CDR1 is ENHRY and CDR2 SYGVKD. The ends were cut back, 0 bases at V and 4 bases at J, with 10 bases in the middle. The chain's CDR3 is CAISESSTGYNEQFF. CDR3 coding DNA: TGTGCCATCAGTGAGTCCTCCACGGGATACAATGAGCAGTTCTTC.

V gene TRBV9 combines with J gene TRBJ2-1, with TRBD2 matching over 16 bases. Looked up from germline, CDR1 is SGDLS and CDR2 is YYNGEE. Trimming cost V 4 bases and J 11 bases; bases outside gene matches: 3. The length of the CDR3 is 14 residues. The CDR3 nucleotides are TGTGCCAGCAGCCCGGGACTAGCGGGAGGGCAGCAGTTCTTC. Its translation is CASSPGLAGGQQFF. Looking up the rest from reference TRBV9 and TRBJ2-1 gives the full variable domain: DSGVTQTPKHLITATGQRVTLRCSPRSGDLSVYWYQQSLDQGLQFLIQYYNGEERAKGNILERFSAQQFPDLHSELNLSSLELGDSALYFCASSPGLAGGQQFFGPGTRLTVL.

The chain has TRBV21-1 and TRBJ2-7; the DNA was not used to check the table's D call, TRBD2. TRBV21-1 constitutes a pseudogene. CDR3 length: 14 residues. This CDR3 is CASGVREGPDEQYF. The CDR3 DNA follows: TGTGCCAGCGGTGTACGGGAGGGCCCCGACGAGCAGTACTTC.

Notes on this clone: Other DNA sequences in the sample encode the same CDR3. The chain combines TRBV7-9 with TRBJ2-1; D perhaps matches TRBD2 (6 bases). The V gene lost 1 base and the J gene lost 9 bases, with 10 bases spanning the gap. CDR3 length: 13 amino acids. From germline, CDR1 is SEHNR and CDR2 FQNEAQ (reference sequence). The DNA of the CDR3 is TGTGCCAGCAGCTTAGGGAGGGCGGGTGAGCAGTTCTTC. It translates to CASSLGRAGEQFF.

The rearrangement uses TRBV7-9 and TRBJ2-2; 9 bases match TRBD2. J gave up 4 bases and V 3 bases, and 6 bases lay outside the gene matches. This CDR3 has 16 amino acids. Germline V lookup: CDR1 SEHNR, CDR2 FQNEAQ (reference sequence). The CDR3 DNA reads as TGTGCCAGCAGCTTTTTAGCGGGAGTACCCACCGGGGAGCTGTTTTTT. Protein product: CASSFLAGVPTGELFF.

The chain uses TRBV4-1 and TRBJ2-7; D is perhaps TRBD2 (6 bases). The CDR3 totals 15 residues. Germline loops: CDR1 MGHRA, CDR2 YSYEKL. V was trimmed by 2 bases and J by 5 bases, leaving 16 bases between them. This chain's CDR3 is CASSQYPAAGHEQYF. In DNA, the CDR3 is TGCGCCAGCAGCCAATACCCTGCCGCGGGGCACGAGCAGTACTTC.

V and J are TRBV9 and TRBJ2-7, with D perhaps matching TRBD1 or TRBD2 (5 bases each). The germline V and J ends were trimmed by 0 bases and 6 bases, with 13 bases remaining between them. The CDR3 runs 14 residues. Germline loops: CDR1 SGDLS, CDR2 YYNGEE. Here the CDR3 DNA reads TGTGCCAGCAGCGTAGGTGGCAATGGGGGCGAGCAGTACTTC. This codes for CASSVGGNGGEQYF.

The gene calls are TRBV10-3 and TRBJ2-7; the D gene could be TRBD1 or TRBD2 (5 bases each). V gave up 3 bases and J gave up 3 bases, with 15 bases separating them. This CDR3 has 15 residues. Germline V lookup: CDR1 ENHRY, CDR2 SYGVKD. The CDR3 nucleotides are TGTGCCATCAGTGAAGGGGAGATCCCTCGCTACGAGCAGTACTTC. Its protein is CAISEGEIPRYEQYF.

The gene calls are TRBV11-2 and TRBJ2-1; D is possibly TRBD1 (5 bases). The CDR3 is 12 residues long. Germline-derived CDR1 and CDR2 are SGHAT and FQNNGV. V lost 8 bases, J lost 9 bases, and 14 bases lay in between. Here the CDR3 reads CASLGALGEQFF. As DNA, the CDR3 is TGTGCCAGCTTAGGGGCCCTGGGTGAGCAGTTCTTC.